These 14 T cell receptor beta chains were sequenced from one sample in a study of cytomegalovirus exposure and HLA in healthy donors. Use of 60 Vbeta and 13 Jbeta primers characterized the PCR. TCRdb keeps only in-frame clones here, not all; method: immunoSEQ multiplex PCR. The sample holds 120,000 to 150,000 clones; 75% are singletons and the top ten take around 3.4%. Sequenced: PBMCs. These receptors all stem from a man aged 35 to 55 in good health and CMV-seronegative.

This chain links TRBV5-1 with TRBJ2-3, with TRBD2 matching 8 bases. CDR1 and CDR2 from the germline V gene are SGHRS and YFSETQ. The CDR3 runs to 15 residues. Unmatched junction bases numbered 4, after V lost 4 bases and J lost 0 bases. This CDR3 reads CASSAAGASTDTQYF. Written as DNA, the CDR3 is TGCGCCAGCAGCGCAGCGGGGGCTAGCACAGATACGCAGTATTTT.

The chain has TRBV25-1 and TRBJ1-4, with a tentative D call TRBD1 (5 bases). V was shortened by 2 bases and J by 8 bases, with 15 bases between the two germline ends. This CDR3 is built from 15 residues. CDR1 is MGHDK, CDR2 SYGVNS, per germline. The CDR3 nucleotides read TGTGCCAGCAGTGAAGGGAATGGGGCTTGGGAAAAACTGTTTTTT. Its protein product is CASSEGNGAWEKLFF. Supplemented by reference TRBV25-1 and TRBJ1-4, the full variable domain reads EADIYQTPRYLVIGTGKKITLECSQTMGHDKMYWYQQDPGMELHLIHYSYGVNSTEKGDLSSESTVSRIRTEHFPLTLESARPSHTSQYLCASSEGNGAWEKLFFGSGTQLSVL.

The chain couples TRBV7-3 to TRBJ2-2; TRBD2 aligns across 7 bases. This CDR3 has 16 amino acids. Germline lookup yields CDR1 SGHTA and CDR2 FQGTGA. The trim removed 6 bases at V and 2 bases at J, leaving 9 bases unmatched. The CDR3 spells CASSSLAGLNTGELFF. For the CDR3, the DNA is TGTGCCAGCAGTTCCCTGGCGGGACTAAACACCGGGGAGCTGTTTTTT.

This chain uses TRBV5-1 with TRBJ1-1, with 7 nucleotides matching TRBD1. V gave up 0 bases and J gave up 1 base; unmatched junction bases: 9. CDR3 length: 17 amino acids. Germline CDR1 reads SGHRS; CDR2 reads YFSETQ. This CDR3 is CASSLVYRGLRNTEAFF. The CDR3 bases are TGCGCCAGCAGCTTGGTATACAGGGGTTTGCGGAACACTGAAGCTTTCTTT. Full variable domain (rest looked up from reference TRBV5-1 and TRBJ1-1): KAGVTQTPRYLIKTRGQQVTLSCSPISGHRSVSWYQQTPGQGLQFLFEYFSETQRNKGNFPGRFSGRQFSNSRSEMNVSTLELGDSALYLCASSLVYRGLRNTEAFFGQGTRLTVV.

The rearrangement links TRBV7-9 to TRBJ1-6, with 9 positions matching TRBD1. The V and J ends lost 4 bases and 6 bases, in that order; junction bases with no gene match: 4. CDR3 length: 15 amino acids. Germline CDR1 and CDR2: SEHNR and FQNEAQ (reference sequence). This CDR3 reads CASSSQTGGNSPLHF. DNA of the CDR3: TGTGCCAGCAGCTCTCAGACAGGGGGTAATTCACCCCTCCACTTT.

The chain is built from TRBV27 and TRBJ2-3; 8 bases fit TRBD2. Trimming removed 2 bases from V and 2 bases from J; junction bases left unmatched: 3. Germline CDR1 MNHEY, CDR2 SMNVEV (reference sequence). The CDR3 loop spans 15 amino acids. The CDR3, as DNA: TGTGCCAGCAGTTTAAGAGCGGGGGACACAGATACGCAGTATTTT. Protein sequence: CASSLRAGDTDTQYF.

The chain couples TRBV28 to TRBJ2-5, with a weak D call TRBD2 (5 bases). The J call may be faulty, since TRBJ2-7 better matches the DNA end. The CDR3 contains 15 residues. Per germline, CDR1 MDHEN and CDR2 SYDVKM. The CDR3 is CASRPNRLPNYEQYF. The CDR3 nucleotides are TGTGCCAGCAGGCCTAATCGACTACCCAACTACGAGCAGTACTTC.

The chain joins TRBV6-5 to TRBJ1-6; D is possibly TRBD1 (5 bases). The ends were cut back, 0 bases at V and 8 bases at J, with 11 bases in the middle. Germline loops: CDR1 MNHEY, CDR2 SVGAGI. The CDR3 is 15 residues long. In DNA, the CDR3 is TGTGCCAGCAGTTACTCCGCAGGGTGGGATTCACCCCTCCACTTT. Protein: CASSYSAGWDSPLHF.

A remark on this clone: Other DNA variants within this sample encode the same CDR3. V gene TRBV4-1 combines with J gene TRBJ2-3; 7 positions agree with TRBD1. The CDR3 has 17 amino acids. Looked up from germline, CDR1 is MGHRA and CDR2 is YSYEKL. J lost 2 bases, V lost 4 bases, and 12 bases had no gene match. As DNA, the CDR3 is TGCGCCAGCAGCCCTCGCCCCGGACAGGAAACCACAGATACGCAGTATTTT. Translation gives CASSPRPGQETTDTQYF.

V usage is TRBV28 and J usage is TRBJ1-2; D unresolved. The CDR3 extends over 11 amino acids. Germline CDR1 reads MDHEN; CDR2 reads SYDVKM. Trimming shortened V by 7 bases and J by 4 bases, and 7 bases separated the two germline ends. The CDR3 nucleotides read TGTGCCAGCACTTCCGTCTATGGCTACACCTTC. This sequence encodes CASTSVYGYTF.

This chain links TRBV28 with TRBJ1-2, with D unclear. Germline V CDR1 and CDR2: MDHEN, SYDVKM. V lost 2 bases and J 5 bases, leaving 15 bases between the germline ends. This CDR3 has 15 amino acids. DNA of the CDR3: TGTGCCAGCAGTTTACTAGTGGATAGTACTTATGGCTACACCTTC. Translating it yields CASSLLVDSTYGYTF.

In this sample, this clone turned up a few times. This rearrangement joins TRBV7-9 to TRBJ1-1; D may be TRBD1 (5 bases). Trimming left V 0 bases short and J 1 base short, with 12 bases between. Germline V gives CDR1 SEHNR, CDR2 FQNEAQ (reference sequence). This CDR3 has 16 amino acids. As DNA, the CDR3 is TGTGCCAGCAGCTTAGCGATAGGGCAGGGGAACACTGAAGCTTTCTTT. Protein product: CASSLAIGQGNTEAFF. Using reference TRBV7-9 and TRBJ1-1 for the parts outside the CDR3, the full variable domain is DTGVSQNPRHKITKRGQNVTFRCDPISEHNRLYWYRQTLGQGPEFLTYFQNEAQLEKSRLLSDRFSAERPKGSFSTLEIQRTEQGDSAMYLCASSLAIGQGNTEAFFGQGTRLTVV.

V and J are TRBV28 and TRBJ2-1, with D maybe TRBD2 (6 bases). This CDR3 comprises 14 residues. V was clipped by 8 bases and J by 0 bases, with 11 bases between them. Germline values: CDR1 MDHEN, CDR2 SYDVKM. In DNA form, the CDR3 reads TGTGCCAGCCGGGACTTGAGCTCCTACAATGAGCAGTTCTTC. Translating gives CASRDLSSYNEQFF. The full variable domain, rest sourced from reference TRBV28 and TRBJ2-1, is DVKVTQSSRYLVKRTGEKVFLECVQDMDHENMFWYRQDPGLGLRLIYFSYDVKMKEKGDIPEGYSVSREKKERFSLILESASTNQTSMYLCASRDLSSYNEQFFGPGTRLTVL.

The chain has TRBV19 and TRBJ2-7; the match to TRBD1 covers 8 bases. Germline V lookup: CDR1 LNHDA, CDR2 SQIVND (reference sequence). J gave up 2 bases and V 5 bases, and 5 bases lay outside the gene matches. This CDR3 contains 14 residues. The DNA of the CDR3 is TGTGCCAGTAGTTTCCGGACAGGGACCTACGAGCAGTACTTC. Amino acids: CASSFRTGTYEQYF. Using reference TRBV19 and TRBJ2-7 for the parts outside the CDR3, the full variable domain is DGGITQSPKYLFRKEGQNVTLSCEQNLNHDAMYWYRQDPGQGLRLIYYSQIVNDFQKGDIAEGYSVSREKKESFPLTVTSAQKNPTAFYLCASSFRTGTYEQYFGPGTRLTVT.